A selection of T cell receptor beta chains follows, all from one sample in a study of cytomegalovirus exposure and HLA in healthy donors. Libraries were prepared by immunoSEQ multiplex PCR; TCRdb keeps only in-frame clonotypes and omits some of them. The table has 250,000 to 350,000 clones, around 86% seen once. Sequencing was carried out using PBMCs. The receptors here all came from a man aged 40-50 years in good health and CMV-seropositive. The CDR3 runs from the conserved cysteine through the conserved F or W. Each record gives: D gene, J gene, V gene, clone size, CDR3 protein, CDR3 DNA. D genes are given only for firm matches. Clone size is given for some rows only: seen once, a few or many times, or a class if the clone is expanded.

>TRBD2|TRBJ2-1|TRBV5-1|-
CASSLAPSGSYNEQFF
TGCGCCAGCAGCTTGGCCCCGAGCGGGAGTTACAATGAGCAGTTCTTC
>-|TRBJ1-1|TRBV7-8|-
CASSLSEAGLATEAFF
TGTGCCAGCAGCTTATCTGAGGCGGGACTGGCCACTGAAGCTTTCTTT
>-|TRBJ2-7|TRBV5-5|-
CASSIGPGQIYEQYF
TGTGCCAGCAGCATAGGCCCGGGACAAATCTACGAGCAGTACTTC
>TRBD2|TRBJ2-1|TRBV7-8|-
CASSLASGSSYNEQFF
TGTGCCAGCAGCTTAGCTAGCGGGAGTTCGTACAATGAGCAGTTCTTC
>TRBD1|TRBJ2-3|TRBV5-5|-
CASSLGLGTGSTDTQYF
TGTGCCAGCAGCTTGGGCCTAGGGACAGGCTCAACAGATACGCAGTATTTT
>-|TRBJ2-3|TRBV7-3|once
CASSLTAGVTDTQYF
TGTGCCAGCAGCTTAACGGCAGGGGTCACAGATACGCAGTATTTT
>-|TRBJ2-1|TRBV4-1|once
CASSQGLVPIF
TGCGCCAGCAGCCAAGGGCTGGTTCCGATCTTC
>-|TRBJ2-2|TRBV7-2|-
CASSLGLGLTGELFF
TGTGCCAGCAGCTTGGGACTTGGCTTGACCGGGGAGCTGTTTTTT
>-|TRBJ1-5|TRBV28|-
CASSLAAQPQHF
TGTGCCAGCAGTTTGGCGGCTCAGCCCCAGCATTTT
>TRBD2|TRBJ2-2|TRBV7-2|-
CASSYTSGRNTGELFF
TGTGCCAGCAGCTATACTAGCGGGAGGAACACCGGGGAGCTGTTTTTT
>-|TRBJ2-7|TRBV19|-
CASSIGAGEGSYEQYF
TGTGCCAGTAGTATAGGGGCCGGGGAAGGGTCCTACGAGCAGTACTTC
>-|TRBJ2-7|TRBV10-3|-
CAISRLGRLYEQYF
TGTGCCATCAGCCGACTAGGACGCCTATACGAGCAGTACTTC
>-|TRBJ1-5|TRBV7-8|-
CASSGLDRGGNQPQHF
TGTGCCAGCAGCGGCCTGGACCGGGGAGGCAATCAGCCCCAGCATTTT
>TRBD2|TRBJ2-1|TRBV27|-
CASSLSALLAESSYNEQFF
TGTGCCAGCAGTTTATCGGCCCTTCTAGCGGAGAGCTCCTACAATGAGCAGTTCTTC
>-|TRBJ2-6|TRBV5-4|-
CASSFGARGHSGANVLTF
TGTGCCAGCAGCTTCGGCGCCAGGGGCCACTCTGGGGCCAACGTCCTGACTTTC
>TRBD1|TRBJ2-5|TRBV6-5|-
CASSLTGAQRETQYF
TGTGCCAGCAGTTTAACAGGGGCCCAGCGGGAGACCCAGTACTTC
>TRBD1|TRBJ1-2|TRBV4-2|-
CASSQEEGANYGYTF
TGTGCCAGCAGCCAAGAGGAGGGGGCAAACTATGGCTACACCTTC
>TRBD2|TRBJ2-7|TRBV10-3|once
CAISGAREDSYEQYF
TGTGCCATCAGTGGGGCGCGGGAGGACTCCTACGAGCAGTACTTC
>TRBD1|TRBJ1-2|TRBV7-2|-
CASSNLSLGQFYGYTF
TGTGCCAGCAGCAACCTCTCCTTGGGACAGTTCTATGGCTACACCTTC
>-|TRBJ1-1|TRBV7-9|-
CSSSLAPGVGTEAFF
TGTTCCAGCAGCTTAGCGCCCGGGGTAGGGACTGAAGCTTTCTTT
>TRBD2|TRBJ2-1|TRBV4-1|-
CASSQVRVGTSGRGGNEQFF
TGCGCCAGCAGCCAAGTTAGGGTCGGGACTAGCGGGAGGGGGGGAAATGAGCAGTTCTTC
>TRBD1|TRBJ1-2|TRBV12-5|-
CASGLVFGDRVNYGYTF
TGTGCTAGTGGTTTGGTTTTTGGGGACAGGGTAAACTATGGCTACACCTTC
>TRBD1|TRBJ1-5|TRBV6-5|-
CASSWDRGNQPQHF
TGTGCCAGCAGTTGGGACAGGGGCAATCAGCCCCAGCATTTT
>TRBD2|TRBJ2-2|TRBV30|-
CAWKARGVGELFF
TGTGCCTGGAAAGCCCGGGGGGTCGGGGAGCTGTTTTTT
>-|TRBJ2-6|TRBV5-1|-
CASSFSGPGANVLTF
TGCGCCAGCAGCTTTAGCGGCCCCGGGGCCAACGTCCTGACTTTC
>TRBD1|TRBJ1-6|TRBV2|-
CASSSSGTGYNSPLHF
TGTGCCAGCAGTTCATCCGGGACAGGCTATAATTCACCCCTCCACTTT
>TRBD1|TRBJ2-7|TRBV4-3|-
CASSQGTGQSSYEQYF
TGCGCCAGCAGCCAAGGGACGGGACAGTCATCCTACGAGCAGTACTTC
>-|TRBJ2-5|TRBV19|few
CASSFTGGAEFQETQYF
TGTGCCAGTAGTTTTACTGGGGGGGCAGAATTCCAAGAGACCCAGTACTTC
>TRBD2|TRBJ2-3|TRBV14|-
CASSHTGGDLDTQYF
TGTGCCAGCAGCCACACGGGAGGCGATTTAGATACGCAGTATTTT